This T cell receptor beta chain originates from a study of blood T cell repertoires in COVID-19. For the study at large: The analysed material was cDNA or gDNA that came from T cells, B-cell-depleted T cells, or PBMCs.

TCRdb keeps only in-frame clones here, not all; method: immunoSEQ multiplex PCR. The table lists over 350,000 clones, around nine tenths of them singletons. Trimming pared 1 base from V and 7 bases from J, leaving 8 bases between. This CDR3 is built from 13 residues. Germline values: CDR1 MNHNS, CDR2 SASEGT. V gene TRBV6-1 combines with J gene TRBJ1-5; D is unclear. The sequencing input was PBMCs or T cells enriched from blood (not recorded which). The origin of this receptor is a woman between 45 and 60 years old who had recovered from COVID-19. CDR3 residues: CASSEVSSQPQHF. The DNA for the CDR3 is TGTGCCAGCAGTGAAGTCAGTTCCCAGCCCCAGCATTTT.